One TCR beta chain is described in this entry. The antigen is undetermined. The CDR3 end is not reached by the read, which stops 3 residues before it; the germline J gene fills it in. TCRdb's copy holds only in-frame clones and misses some; the assay was immunoSEQ multiplex PCR. The sample features around 28,000 clones, with roughly a sixth in its top ten. The CDR3 has 15 amino acids. Looked up from germline, CDR1 is SGHTA and CDR2 is FQGTGA. The record originates from a study of T cells in women clearing cervical HPV infection. Study in general: HLA type stays a possible confounder, typing being limited. Findings and limits, study-wide: Repertoire richness, not evenness, was significantly elevated in CIN3+ cases versus controls. Timing of associations relative to infection is unclear; T-cell subsets were not isolated.

The TCR was taken from a woman aged 18-69 years with a cervical HPV16 infection that either progressed to CIN3+ or cleared (not recorded which). Sequenced: blood buffy coat. This chain links TRBV7-3 with TRBJ2-4; TRBD2 matches 7 bases. This CDR3 is CASSFQAGSNYGQYF. Partial CDR3 DNA: TGTGCCAGCAGCTTTCAAGCGGGGTCTAACTATGGT.